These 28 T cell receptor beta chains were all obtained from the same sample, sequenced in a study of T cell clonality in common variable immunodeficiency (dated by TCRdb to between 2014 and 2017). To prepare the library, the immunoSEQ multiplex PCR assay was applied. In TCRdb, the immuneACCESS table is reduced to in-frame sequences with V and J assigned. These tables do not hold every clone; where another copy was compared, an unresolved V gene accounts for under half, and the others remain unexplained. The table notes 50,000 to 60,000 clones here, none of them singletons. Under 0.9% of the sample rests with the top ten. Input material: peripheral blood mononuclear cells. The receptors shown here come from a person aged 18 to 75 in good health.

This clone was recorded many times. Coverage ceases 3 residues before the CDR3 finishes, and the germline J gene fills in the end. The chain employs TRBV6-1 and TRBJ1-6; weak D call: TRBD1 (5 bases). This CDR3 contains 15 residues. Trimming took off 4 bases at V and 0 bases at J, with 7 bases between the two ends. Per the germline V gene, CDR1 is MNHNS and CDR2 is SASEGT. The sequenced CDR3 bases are TGTGCCAGCAGTGCAGGGAGCTCCTATAATTCACCC. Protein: CASSAGSSYNSP. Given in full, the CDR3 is CASSAGSSYNSPLHF.

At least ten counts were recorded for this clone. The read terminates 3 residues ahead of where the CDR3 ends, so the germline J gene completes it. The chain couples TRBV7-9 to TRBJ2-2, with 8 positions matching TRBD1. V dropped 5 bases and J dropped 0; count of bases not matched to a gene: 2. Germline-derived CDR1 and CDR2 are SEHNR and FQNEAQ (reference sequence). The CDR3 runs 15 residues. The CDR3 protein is CASSRDRSNTGELFF. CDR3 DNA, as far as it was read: TGTGCCAGCAGCCGGGACAGGTCGAACACCGGGGAG. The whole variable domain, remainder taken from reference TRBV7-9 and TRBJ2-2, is DTGVSQNPRHKITKRGQNVTFRCDPISEHNRLYWYRQTLGQGPEFLTYFQNEAQLEKSRLLSDRFSAERPKGSFSTLEIQRTEQGDSAMYLCASSRDRSNTGELFFGEGSRLTVL.

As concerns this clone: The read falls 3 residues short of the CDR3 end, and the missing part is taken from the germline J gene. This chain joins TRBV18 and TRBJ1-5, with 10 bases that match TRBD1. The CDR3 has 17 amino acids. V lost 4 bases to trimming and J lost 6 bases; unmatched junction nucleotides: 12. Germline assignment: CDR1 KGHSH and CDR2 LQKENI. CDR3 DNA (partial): TGTGCCAGCTCACAACTAAGGACAGGGGGGGAAGGTCAGCCC. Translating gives CASSQLRTGGEGQP. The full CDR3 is CASSQLRTGGEGQPQHF.

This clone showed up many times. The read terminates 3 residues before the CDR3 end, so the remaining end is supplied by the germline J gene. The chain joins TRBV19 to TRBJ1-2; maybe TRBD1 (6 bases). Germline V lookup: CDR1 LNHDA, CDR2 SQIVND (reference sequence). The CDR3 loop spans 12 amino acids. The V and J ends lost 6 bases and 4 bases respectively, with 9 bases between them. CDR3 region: CASRKTGYGYTF. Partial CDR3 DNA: TGTGCCAGTAGGAAGACAGGCTATGGC.

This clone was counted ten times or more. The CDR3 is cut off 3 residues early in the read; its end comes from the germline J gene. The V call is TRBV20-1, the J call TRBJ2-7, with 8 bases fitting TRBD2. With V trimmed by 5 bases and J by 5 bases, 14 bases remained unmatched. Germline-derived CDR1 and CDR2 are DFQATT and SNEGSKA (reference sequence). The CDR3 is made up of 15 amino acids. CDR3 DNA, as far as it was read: TGCAGTGCTCAGAAAGCTAGCGGGTTGATCAACGAG. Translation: CSAQKASGLINE. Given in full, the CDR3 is CSAQKASGLINEQYF.

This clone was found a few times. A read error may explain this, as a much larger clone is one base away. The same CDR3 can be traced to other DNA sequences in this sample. CDR3 DNA, as far as it was read: TGCGCCAGCAGCTTAGAGGCGGGAAGGGAGACC. Residues: CASSLEAGRET. The entire CDR3 sequence reads CASSLEAGRETQYF. V and J are TRBV7-9 and TRBJ2-5, with TRBD2 as a possible D gene (6 bases). The read ends 3 residues early relative to the CDR3; the germline J gene fills the gap. The CDR3 totals 14 residues. The germline CDR1 and CDR2 sequences are SEHNR and FQNEAQ (reference sequence).

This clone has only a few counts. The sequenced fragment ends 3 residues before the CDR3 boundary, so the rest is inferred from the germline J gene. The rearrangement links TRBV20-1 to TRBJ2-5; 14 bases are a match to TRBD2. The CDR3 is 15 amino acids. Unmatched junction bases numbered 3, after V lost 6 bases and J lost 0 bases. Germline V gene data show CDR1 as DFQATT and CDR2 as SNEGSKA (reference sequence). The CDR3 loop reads CSAGLAGGYQETQYF. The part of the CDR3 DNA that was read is TGCAGTGCCGGACTAGCGGGGGGCTACCAAGAGACC.

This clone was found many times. Incomplete CDR3 DNA: TGTGCCAGCAGGGGGACAGCACAAGAGACC. Its translation is CASRGTAQET. The whole CDR3 protein reads CASRGTAQETQYF. V is TRBV5-4 and J is TRBJ2-5; TRBD1 aligns across 7 bases. The DNA ends 3 residues before the CDR3 does, and the rest of the CDR3 is filled in from the germline J gene. Germline CDR1 SGHNT, CDR2 YYREEE (reference sequence). The junction had 3 bases not matched to a gene; V was cut back by 5 bases and J by 2 bases. The CDR3 spans 13 residues.

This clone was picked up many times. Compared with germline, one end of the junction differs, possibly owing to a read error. The CDR3 sequence is CASSLGTGKETQYF. The CDR3 DNA, read in part, is TGCGCCAGCAGCCTTGGGACAGGGAAAGAGACC. The chain links TRBV4-2 to TRBJ2-5, with TRBD1 matching 9 bases. The read ends 3 residues early relative to the CDR3; the germline J gene fills the gap. This CDR3 is built from 14 residues. CDR1 LGHNA and CDR2 YNFKEQ come from the germline V gene.

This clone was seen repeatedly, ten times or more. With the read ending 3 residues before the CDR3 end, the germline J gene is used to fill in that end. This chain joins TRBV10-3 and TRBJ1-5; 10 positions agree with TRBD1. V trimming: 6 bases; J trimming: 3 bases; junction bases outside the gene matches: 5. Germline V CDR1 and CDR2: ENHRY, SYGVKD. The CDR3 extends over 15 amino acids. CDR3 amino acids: CAISQDRGYNQPQHF. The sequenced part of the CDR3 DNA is TGTGCCATCAGCCAGGACAGGGGGTACAATCAGCCC.

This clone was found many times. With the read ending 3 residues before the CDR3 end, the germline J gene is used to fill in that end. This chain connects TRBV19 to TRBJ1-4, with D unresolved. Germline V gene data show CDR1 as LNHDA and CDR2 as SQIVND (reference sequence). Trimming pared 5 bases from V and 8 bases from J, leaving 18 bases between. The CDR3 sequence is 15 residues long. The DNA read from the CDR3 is TGTGCCAGTAGTCGACGGACTTTGTTGGAAGAAAAA. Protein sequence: CASSRRTLLEEK. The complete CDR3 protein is CASSRRTLLEEKLFF. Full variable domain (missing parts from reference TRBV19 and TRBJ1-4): DGGITQSPKYLFRKEGQNVTLSCEQNLNHDAMYWYRQDPGQGLRLIYYSQIVNDFQKGDIAEGYSVSREKKESFPLTVTSAQKNPTAFYLCASSRRTLLEEKLFFGSGTQLSVL.

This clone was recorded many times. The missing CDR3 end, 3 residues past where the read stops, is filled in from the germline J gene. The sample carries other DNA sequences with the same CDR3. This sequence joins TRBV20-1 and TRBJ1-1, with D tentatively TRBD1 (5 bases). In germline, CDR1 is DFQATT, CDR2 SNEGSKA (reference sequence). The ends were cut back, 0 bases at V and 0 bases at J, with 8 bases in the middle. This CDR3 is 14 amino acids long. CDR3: CSARDQGLNTEAFF. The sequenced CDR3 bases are TGCAGTGCTAGAGATCAGGGTTTGAACACTGAA.

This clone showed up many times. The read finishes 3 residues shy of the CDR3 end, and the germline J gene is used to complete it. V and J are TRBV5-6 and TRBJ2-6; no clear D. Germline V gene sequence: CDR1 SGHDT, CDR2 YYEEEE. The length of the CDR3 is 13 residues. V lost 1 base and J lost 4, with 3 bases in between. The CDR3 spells CASSLRGANVLTF. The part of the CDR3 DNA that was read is TGTGCCAGCAGCTTGCGGGGGGCCAACGTC.

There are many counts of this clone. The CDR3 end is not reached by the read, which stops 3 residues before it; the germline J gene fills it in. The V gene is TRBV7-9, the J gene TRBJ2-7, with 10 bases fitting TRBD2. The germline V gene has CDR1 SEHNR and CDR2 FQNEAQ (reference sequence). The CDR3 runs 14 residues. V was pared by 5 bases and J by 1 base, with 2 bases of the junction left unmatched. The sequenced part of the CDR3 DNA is TGTGCCAGCAGCACGACTAGCGGGTCCTACGAG. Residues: CASSTTSGSYE. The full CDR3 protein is CASSTTSGSYEQYF.

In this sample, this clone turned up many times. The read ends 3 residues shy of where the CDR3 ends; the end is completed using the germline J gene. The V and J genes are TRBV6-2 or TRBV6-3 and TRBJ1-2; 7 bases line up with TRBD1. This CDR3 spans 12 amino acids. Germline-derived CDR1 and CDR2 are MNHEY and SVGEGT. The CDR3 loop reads CASGWTDRDYTF. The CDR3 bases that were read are TGTGCCAGCGGGTGGACTGACAGGGAC.

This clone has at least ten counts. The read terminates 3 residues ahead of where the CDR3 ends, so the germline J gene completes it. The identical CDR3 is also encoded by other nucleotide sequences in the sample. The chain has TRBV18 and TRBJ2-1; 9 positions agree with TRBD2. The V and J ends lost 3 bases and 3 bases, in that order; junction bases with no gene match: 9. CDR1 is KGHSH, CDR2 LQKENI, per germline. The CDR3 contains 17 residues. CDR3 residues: CASSPAISGGVYNEQFF. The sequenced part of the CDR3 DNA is TGTGCCAGCTCACCCGCGATTAGCGGGGGAGTCTACAATGAG.

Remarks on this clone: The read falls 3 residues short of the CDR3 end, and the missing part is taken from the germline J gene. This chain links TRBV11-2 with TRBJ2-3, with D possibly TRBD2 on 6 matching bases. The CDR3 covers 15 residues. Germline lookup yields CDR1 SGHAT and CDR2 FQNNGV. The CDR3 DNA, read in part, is TGTGCCAGCAGCTTAGGCTCCGGGGGACGAGAGACG. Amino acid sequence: CASSLGSGGRET. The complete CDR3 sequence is CASSLGSGGRETQYF.

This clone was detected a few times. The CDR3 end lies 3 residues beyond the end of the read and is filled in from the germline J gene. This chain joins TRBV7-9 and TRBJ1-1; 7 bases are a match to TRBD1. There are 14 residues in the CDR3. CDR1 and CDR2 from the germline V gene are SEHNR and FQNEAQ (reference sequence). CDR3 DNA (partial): TGTGCCAGCAGCTCCGCCGGGAACAGGGGCATT. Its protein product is CASSSAGNRGI. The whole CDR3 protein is CASSSAGNRGIAFF.

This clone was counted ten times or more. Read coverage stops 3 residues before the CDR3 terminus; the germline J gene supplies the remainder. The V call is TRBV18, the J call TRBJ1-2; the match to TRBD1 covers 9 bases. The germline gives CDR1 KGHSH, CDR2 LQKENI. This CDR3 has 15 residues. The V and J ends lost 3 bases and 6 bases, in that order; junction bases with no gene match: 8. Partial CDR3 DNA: TGTGCCAGCTCACCGGTTGGGACAGGGATTGATGGC. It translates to CASSPVGTGIDG. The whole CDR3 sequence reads CASSPVGTGIDGYTF. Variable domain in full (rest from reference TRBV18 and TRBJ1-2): NAGVMQNPRHLVRRRGQEARLRCSPMKGHSHVYWYRQLPEEGLKFMVYLQKENIIDESGMPKERFSAEFPKEGPSILRIQQVVRGDSAAYFCASSPVGTGIDGYTFGSGTRLTVV.

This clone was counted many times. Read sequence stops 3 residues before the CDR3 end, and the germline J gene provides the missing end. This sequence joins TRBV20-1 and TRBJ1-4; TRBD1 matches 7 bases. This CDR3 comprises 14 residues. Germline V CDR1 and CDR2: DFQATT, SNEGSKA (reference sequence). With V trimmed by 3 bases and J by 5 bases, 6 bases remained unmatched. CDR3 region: CSASSGQDNEKLFF. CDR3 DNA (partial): TGCAGTGCTAGTTCAGGACAGGACAATGAAAAA.

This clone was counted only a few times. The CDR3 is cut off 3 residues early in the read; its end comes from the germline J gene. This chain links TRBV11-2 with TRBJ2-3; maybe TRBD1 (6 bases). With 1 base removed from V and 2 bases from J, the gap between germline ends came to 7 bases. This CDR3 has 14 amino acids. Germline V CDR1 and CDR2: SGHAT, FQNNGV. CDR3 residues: CASSLGGPTDTQYF. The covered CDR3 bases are TGTGCCAGCAGCTTAGGGGGGCCCACAGATACG.

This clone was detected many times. CDR3 sequence: CASSLGGIGEKLFF. CDR3 bases read: TGTGCCAGCAGTTTGGGGGGGATCGGTGAAAAA. This chain connects TRBV12-3 or TRBV12-4 to TRBJ1-4; possibly TRBD1 for D (5 bases). The read finishes 3 residues shy of the CDR3 end, and the germline J gene is used to complete it. V dropped 3 bases and J dropped 7 bases, with 12 bases sitting between them. This CDR3 has 14 residues.

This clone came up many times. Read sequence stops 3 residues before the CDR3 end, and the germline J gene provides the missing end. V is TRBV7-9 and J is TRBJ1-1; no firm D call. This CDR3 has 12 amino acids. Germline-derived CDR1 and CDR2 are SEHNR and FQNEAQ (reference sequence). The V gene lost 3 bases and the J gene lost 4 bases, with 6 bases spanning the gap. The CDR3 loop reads CASSLSPTEAFF. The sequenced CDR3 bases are TGTGCCAGCAGCTTGAGCCCCACTGAA.

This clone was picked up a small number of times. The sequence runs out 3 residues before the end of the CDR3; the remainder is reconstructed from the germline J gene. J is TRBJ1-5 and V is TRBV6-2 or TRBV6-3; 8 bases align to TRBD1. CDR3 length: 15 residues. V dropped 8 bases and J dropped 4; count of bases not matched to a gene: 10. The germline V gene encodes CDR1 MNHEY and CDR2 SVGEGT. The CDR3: CASDSGTGLNQPQHF. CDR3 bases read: TGTGCCAGCGACTCCGGGACAGGCTTGAATCAGCCC.

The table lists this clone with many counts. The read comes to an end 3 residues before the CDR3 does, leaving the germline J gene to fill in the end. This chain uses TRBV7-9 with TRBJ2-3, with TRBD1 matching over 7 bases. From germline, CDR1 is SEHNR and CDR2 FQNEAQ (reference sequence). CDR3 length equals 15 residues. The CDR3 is CASSSGGSHQETQYF. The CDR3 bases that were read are TGTGCCAGCAGCTCAGGGGGTAGTCATCAAGAGACG.

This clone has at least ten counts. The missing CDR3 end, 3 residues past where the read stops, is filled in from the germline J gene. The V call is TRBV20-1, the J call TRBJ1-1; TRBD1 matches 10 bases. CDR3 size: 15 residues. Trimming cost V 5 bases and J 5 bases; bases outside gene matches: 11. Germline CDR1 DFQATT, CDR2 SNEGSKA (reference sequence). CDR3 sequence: CSAPSLTGGQTEAFF. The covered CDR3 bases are TGCAGTGCTCCTTCCCTGACAGGGGGCCAAACTGAA.

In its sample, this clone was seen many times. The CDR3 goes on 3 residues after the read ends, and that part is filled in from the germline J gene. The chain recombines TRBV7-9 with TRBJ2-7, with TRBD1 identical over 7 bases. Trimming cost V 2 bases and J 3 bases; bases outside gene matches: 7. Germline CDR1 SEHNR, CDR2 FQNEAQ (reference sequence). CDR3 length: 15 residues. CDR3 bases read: TGTGCCAGCAGCTTATCAGCAGGGGGACGCTACGAG. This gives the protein CASSLSAGGRYE. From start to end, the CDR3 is CASSLSAGGRYEQYF.

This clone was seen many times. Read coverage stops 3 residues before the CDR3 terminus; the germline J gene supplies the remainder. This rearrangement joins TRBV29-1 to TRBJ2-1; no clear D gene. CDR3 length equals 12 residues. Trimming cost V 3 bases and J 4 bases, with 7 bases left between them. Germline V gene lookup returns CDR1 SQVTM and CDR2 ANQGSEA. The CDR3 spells CSVEVRYNEQFF. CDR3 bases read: TGCAGCGTTGAGGTCCGGTACAATGAG.